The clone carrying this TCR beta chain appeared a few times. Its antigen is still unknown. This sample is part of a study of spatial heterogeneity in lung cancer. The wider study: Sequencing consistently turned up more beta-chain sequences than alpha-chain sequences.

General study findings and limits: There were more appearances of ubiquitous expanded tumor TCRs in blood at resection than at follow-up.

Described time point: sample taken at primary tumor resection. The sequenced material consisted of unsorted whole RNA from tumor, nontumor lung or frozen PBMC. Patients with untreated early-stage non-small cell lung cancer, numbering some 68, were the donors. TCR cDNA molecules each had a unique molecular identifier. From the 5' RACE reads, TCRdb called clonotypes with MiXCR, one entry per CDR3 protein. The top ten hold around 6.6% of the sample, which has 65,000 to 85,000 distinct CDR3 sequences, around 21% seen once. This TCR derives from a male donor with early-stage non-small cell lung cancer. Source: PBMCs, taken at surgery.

CDR3 protein: CASSFMLNSYEQYF. The CDR3 nucleotides read TGTGCCAGCAGTTTCATGTTGAACTCCTACGAGCAGTACTTC. The V gene is TRBV27, the J gene TRBJ2-7, with D hard to call. Trimming took 3 bases from V and 0 from J, leaving 9 bases between them. This CDR3 is built from 14 residues. Germline CDR1 and CDR2: MNHEY and SMNVEV (reference sequence).